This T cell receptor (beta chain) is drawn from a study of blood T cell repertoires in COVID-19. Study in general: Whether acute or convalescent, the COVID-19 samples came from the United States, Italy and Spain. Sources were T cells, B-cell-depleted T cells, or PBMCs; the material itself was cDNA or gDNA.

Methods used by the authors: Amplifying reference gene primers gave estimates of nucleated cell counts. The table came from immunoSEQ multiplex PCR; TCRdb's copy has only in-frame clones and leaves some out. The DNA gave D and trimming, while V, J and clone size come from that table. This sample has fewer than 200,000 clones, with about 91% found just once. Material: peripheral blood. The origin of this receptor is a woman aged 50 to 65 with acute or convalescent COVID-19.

CDR3 amino acids: CASSPRDSKGEKLFF. CDR3 coding DNA: TGTGCCAGTAGTCCTCGGGACAGTAAGGGGGAAAAACTGTTTTTT. The J gene is TRBJ1-4, the V gene TRBV19; TRBD1 aligns across 7 bases. This CDR3 is 15 amino acids long. The V gene end was trimmed by 5 bases and the J gene end by 8 bases; junction bases not matched to a gene: 11. Germline V gene sequence: CDR1 LNHDA, CDR2 SQIVND (reference sequence).